This T cell receptor beta chain was identified during a study of cytomegalovirus exposure and HLA in healthy donors. Overall study: The early release's HLA-typed donors yielded tens of millions of unique TCRs. General study results and limits: Segments of the TCR beta V type were, in most cases, productive about 87% or about 30% of the time in an earlier analysis. Fewer N-insertions (relative to the approximately 670-donor mean) were reportedly seen in an Asian-associated ancestry cluster in a later analysis.

CDR1 is SNHLY, CDR2 FYNNEI, per germline. The CDR3 has 16 amino acids. V dropped 3 bases and J dropped 2 bases, with 17 bases sitting between them. PCR was performed using 60 Vbeta and 13 Jbeta primers. The assay was immunoSEQ multiplex PCR, and TCRdb's table has in-frame clones only and misses some. Seen here are roughly 200,000 clones, roughly three quarters observed once, and the top ten hold 1.7%. Turning to this clone: As yet, its antigen is unknown.

Input material: PBMCs. The TCR was taken from a man in his fifties or sixties in good health and CMV-seronegative. The rearrangement links TRBV2 to TRBJ2-7; D perhaps matches TRBD1 (5 bases). This CDR3 is CASSDPRDSQTYEQYF. The CDR3 DNA sequence: TGTGCCAGCAGTGATCCCCGCGACAGCCAAACCTACGAGCAGTACTTC.